These 22 T cell receptor beta chains were all obtained from the same sample, sequenced in a study of vaccination and CD4 T cells after COVID-19. The antigens of these receptors remain unknown. The Oncomine TCR Beta short-read assay sequenced DNA from cultured CD4+ T cells. TCRdb redid the calling of the PCR reads with MiXCR, one entry per CDR3 protein. The sample contains some 17,000 distinct CDR3 sequences, 30% to 45% of which appear only once. The treatment was: 10-day PBMC culture with coronavirus spike peptide pools or control peptides (ViraFEST assay). The sequenced sample consisted of CD4+ T cells from blood, cultured in vitro. The receptor set was obtained from a human donor who had recovered from COVID-19.

This clonotype was detected only a few times. At one end, the junction sequence differs from germline, possibly due to a read error. The chain joins TRBV6-1 to TRBJ2-1, with D unclear. Germline CDR1 is MNHNS and CDR2 is SASEGT. The CDR3 extends over 13 amino acids. CDR3 loop: CASSHDFDKEQFF. The DNA of the CDR3 is TGTGCCAGCAGTCATGACTTTGACAAGGAGCAGTTCTTC.

This clonotype ranks as medium-sized. V is TRBV27 and J is TRBJ1-2, with D possibly being TRBD1 (5 bases). The length of the CDR3 is 15 residues. Germline V lookup: CDR1 MNHEY, CDR2 SMNVEV (reference sequence). V lost 4 bases and J 8 bases, leaving 20 bases between the germline ends. CDR3 nucleotides: TGTGCCAGCAGTTCCTCCGCCCAGGGCCGTCGGGGCTACACCTTC. Protein sequence: CASSSSAQGRRGYTF.

This chain links TRBV5-4 with TRBJ2-1; TRBD2 is a possible D gene (6 bases). V was shortened by 2 bases and J by 6 bases, with 15 bases between the two germline ends. Germline CDR1 and CDR2: SGHNT and YYREEE (reference sequence). The CDR3 spans 15 residues. The CDR3 DNA reads as TGTGCCAGCAGCTTTAAAATAGCGGAGGCCAATGAGCAGTTCTTC. Its protein is CASSFKIAEANEQFF.

CDR3 region: CASSSDRATHTYGEQYF. The CDR3 DNA follows: TGCGCCAGCAGCTCGGACAGGGCAACTCACACTTATGGCGAGCAGTACTTC. The J gene is TRBJ2-7, the V gene TRBV5-1; 8 nucleotides agree with TRBD1. The germline V gene encodes CDR1 SGHRS and CDR2 YFSETQ. After removal of 3 bases from V and 6 bases from J, the junction contained 17 bases not matched to a gene. The length of the CDR3 is 17 residues.

This clonotype appeared a few times. The CDR3 sequence: CASSPAIADTQYF. The CDR3 region has the DNA TGTGCCAGCAGCCCGGCCATCGCAGATACGCAGTATTTT. This rearrangement joins TRBV2 to TRBJ2-3, with no clear D. The CDR3 has 13 amino acids. V was clipped by 6 bases and J by 4 bases, with 11 bases between them. The germline V gene encodes CDR1 SNHLY and CDR2 FYNNEI.

This chain links TRBV19 with TRBJ2-5, with TRBD2 identical over 14 bases. Germline loops: CDR1 LNHDA, CDR2 SQIVND (reference sequence). V trimming: 9 bases; J trimming: 5 bases; junction bases outside the gene matches: 11. This CDR3 region has 16 residues. In nucleotides, the CDR3 is TGTGCCAGCGGACTAGCGGGAGGTTCCCAGCCGGAGACCCAGTACTTC. Amino acid sequence: CASGLAGGSQPETQYF.

V and J are TRBV6-1 and TRBJ1-5; D not resolved. CDR1 and CDR2 (germline): MNHNS, SASEGT. This CDR3 region has 12 residues. Trimming cost V 8 bases and J 3 bases, with 8 bases left between them. CDR3 protein: CASRHVNQPQHF. Here the CDR3 DNA reads TGTGCCAGCCGGCACGTCAATCAGCCCCAGCATTTT.

CDR3 DNA sequence: TGTGCCAGCAGCTTTTCCGGGGGGTCGCGGGAGACCCAGTACTTC. Its translation is CASSFSGGSRETQYF. The chain uses TRBV7-9 and TRBJ2-5; 7 bases match TRBD2. The CDR3 is 15 amino acids. V shed 3 bases, J shed 5 bases, and the junction held 9 bases outside the gene matches. Germline V CDR1 and CDR2: SEHNR, FQNEAQ (reference sequence).

The V call is TRBV2, the J call TRBJ2-3, with D possibly being TRBD2 (6 bases). The V gene lost 6 bases and the J gene lost 7 bases, with 17 bases spanning the gap. Germline values: CDR1 SNHLY, CDR2 FYNNEI. CDR3 length: 14 amino acids. The CDR3 nucleotides read TGTGCCAGCAGAATAGCGGAGGGGATGAATACGCAGTATTTT. Its protein product is CASRIAEGMNTQYF.

The chain recombines TRBV19 with TRBJ1-2; 7 bases align to TRBD1. The CDR3 totals 14 residues. Germline V gene sequence: CDR1 LNHDA, CDR2 SQIVND (reference sequence). V was pared by 4 bases and J by 4 bases, with 6 bases of the junction left unmatched. The chain's CDR3 is CASSSRQGGYGYTF. CDR3 in DNA: TGTGCCAGTAGTAGCCGACAGGGAGGCTATGGCTACACCTTC.

This clonotype was found a few times. The CDR3: CASSRDGAYSNQPQHF. In DNA, the CDR3 is TGTGCCAGTAGCCGGGACGGAGCTTATAGCAATCAGCCCCAGCATTTT. The rearrangement joins TRBV19 to TRBJ1-5; a weak D match, TRBD1 (5 bases). Germline V gene data show CDR1 as LNHDA and CDR2 as SQIVND (reference sequence). The CDR3 length is 16 residues. V was cut by 6 bases and J by 0 bases, with 15 bases left in between.

V gene TRBV20-1 combines with J gene TRBJ2-5; D is possibly TRBD2 (5 bases). Deletions cut 6 bases from V and 4 bases from J, with 27 bases between. The CDR3 length is 17 residues. Germline V CDR1 and CDR2: DFQATT, SNEGSKA (reference sequence). CDR3: CSATLSARPTNRETQYF. The CDR3 region has the DNA TGCAGTGCCACACTTAGCGCCCGCCCAACAAATAGAGAGACCCAGTACTTC.

This clonotype was observed a single time. The V and J genes are TRBV6-5 and TRBJ1-2; D call uncertain. This CDR3 region has 11 residues. CDR1 is MNHEY, CDR2 SVGAGI, per germline. The ends were cut back, 4 bases at V and 4 bases at J, with 4 bases in the middle. The chain's CDR3 is CASSSLYGYTF. In DNA form, the CDR3 reads TGTGCCAGCAGTTCCCTCTATGGCTACACCTTC.

This clonotype was counted a few times. The chain has TRBV15 and TRBJ2-3, with D unclear. V was shortened by 5 bases and J by 2 bases, with 17 bases between the two germline ends. The V gene's germline CDR1 is LNHNV and CDR2 YYDKDF (reference sequence). The CDR3 length is 16 residues. For the CDR3, the DNA is TGTGCCACCAGCGACCAGTTAAGGACCCTCACAGATACGCAGTATTTT. Its translation is CATSDQLRTLTDTQYF. Full variable domain (outside the CDR3, taken from reference TRBV15 and TRBJ2-3): DAMVIQNPRYQVTQFGKPVTLSCSQTLNHNVMYWYQQKSSQAPKLLFHYYDKDFNNEADTPDNFQSRRPNTSFCFLDIRSPGLGDTAMYLCATSDQLRTLTDTQYFGPGTRLTVL.

Relative to its sample, this clonotype is medium-sized. The chain is built from TRBV27 and TRBJ1-6; 11 bases are a match to TRBD1. The V segment lost 6 bases and the J segment 6 bases; nucleotides outside the gene matches: 4. The CDR3 runs to 15 residues. Germline CDR1 MNHEY, CDR2 SMNVEV (reference sequence). CDR3 region: CASRHGTGGNSPLHF. The CDR3 DNA reads as TGTGCCAGCAGGCACGGGACAGGGGGTAATTCACCCCTCCACTTT.

This sequence joins TRBV20-1 and TRBJ2-2, with D possibly TRBD1 on 6 matching bases. In germline, CDR1 is DFQATT, CDR2 SNEGSKA (reference sequence). The CDR3 runs 15 residues. Trimming took 6 bases from V and 5 from J, leaving 19 bases between them. The CDR3 sequence is CSAPNRIQGTGELFF. CDR3 sequence (DNA): TGCAGTGCCCCCAATAGGATCCAGGGGACCGGGGAGCTGTTTTTT.

The chain recombines TRBV6-4 with TRBJ2-5; no firm D call. The CDR3 sequence is 15 residues long. The germline CDR1 and CDR2 sequences are MRHNA and SNTAGT. Trimming stripped 0 bases from V and 4 bases from J, with 12 bases between. DNA of the CDR3: TGTGCCAGCAGTGACTCGTTAACCCATGGAGAGACCCAGTACTTC. Translated: CASSDSLTHGETQYF.

This clonotype was found a few times. In nucleotides, the CDR3 is TGTGCCAGCAACGAGCGGGATGGACCCCAAGAGACCCAGTACTTC. Its translation: CASNERDGPQETQYF. The chain uses TRBV2 and TRBJ2-5; 7 nucleotides match TRBD2. There are 15 residues in the CDR3. V gave up 7 bases and J gave up 1 base; unmatched junction bases: 9. Per the germline V gene, CDR1 is SNHLY and CDR2 is FYNNEI.

This clonotype was picked up a small number of times. The rearrangement links TRBV24-1 to TRBJ1-2; D ambiguous. Trimming removed 3 bases from V and 8 bases from J, with 9 bases in between. The V gene's germline CDR1 is KGHDR and CDR2 SFDVKD. The CDR3 is 12 amino acids. This CDR3 reads CATSDALTGYTF. The CDR3 DNA is TGTGCCACCAGTGATGCTTTGACGGGCTACACCTTC.

The rearrangement joins TRBV20-1 to TRBJ2-1; the match to TRBD2 covers 7 bases. This CDR3 is 11 amino acids long. J gave up 15 bases and V 3 bases, and 8 bases lay outside the gene matches. Germline CDR1 and CDR2: DFQATT and SNEGSKA (reference sequence). The CDR3 sequence is CSASQPGEGFF. For the CDR3, the DNA is TGCAGTGCTAGCCAGCCGGGGGAGGGGTTCTTC.

This clonotype was seen a handful of times. The rearrangement joins TRBV30 to TRBJ1-2; D call uncertain. The CDR3 totals 13 residues. The V end was cut by 1 base, the J end by 3 bases, with 9 bases between. Germline V lookup: CDR1 GTSNPN, CDR2 SVGIG (reference sequence). The CDR3 loop is CAWSASHHYGYTF. The CDR3 DNA is TGTGCCTGGAGTGCTTCCCACCACTATGGCTACACCTTC.

The chain couples TRBV19 to TRBJ1-6; possibly TRBD1 for D (6 bases). Germline V lookup: CDR1 LNHDA, CDR2 SQIVND (reference sequence). Trimming left V 6 bases short and J 6 bases short, with 18 bases between. The CDR3 has 16 amino acids. CDR3 loop: CASSRRGQQGNSPLHF. The CDR3 DNA sequence: TGTGCCAGTAGCCGAAGGGGCCAACAGGGTAATTCACCCCTCCACTTT.